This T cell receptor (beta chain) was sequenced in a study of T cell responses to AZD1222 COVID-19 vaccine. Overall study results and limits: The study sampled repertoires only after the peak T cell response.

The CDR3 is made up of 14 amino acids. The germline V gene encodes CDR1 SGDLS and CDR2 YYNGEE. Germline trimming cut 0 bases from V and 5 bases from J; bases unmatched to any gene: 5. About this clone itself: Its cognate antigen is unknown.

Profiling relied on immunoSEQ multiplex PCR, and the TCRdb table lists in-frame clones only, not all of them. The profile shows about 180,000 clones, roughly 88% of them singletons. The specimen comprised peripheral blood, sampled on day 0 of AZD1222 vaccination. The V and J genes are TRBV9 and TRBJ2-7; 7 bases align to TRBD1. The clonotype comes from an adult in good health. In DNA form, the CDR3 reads TGTGCCAGCAGCGTAGGAGGACAGGCCCACGAGCAGTACTTC. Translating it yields CASSVGGQAHEQYF.